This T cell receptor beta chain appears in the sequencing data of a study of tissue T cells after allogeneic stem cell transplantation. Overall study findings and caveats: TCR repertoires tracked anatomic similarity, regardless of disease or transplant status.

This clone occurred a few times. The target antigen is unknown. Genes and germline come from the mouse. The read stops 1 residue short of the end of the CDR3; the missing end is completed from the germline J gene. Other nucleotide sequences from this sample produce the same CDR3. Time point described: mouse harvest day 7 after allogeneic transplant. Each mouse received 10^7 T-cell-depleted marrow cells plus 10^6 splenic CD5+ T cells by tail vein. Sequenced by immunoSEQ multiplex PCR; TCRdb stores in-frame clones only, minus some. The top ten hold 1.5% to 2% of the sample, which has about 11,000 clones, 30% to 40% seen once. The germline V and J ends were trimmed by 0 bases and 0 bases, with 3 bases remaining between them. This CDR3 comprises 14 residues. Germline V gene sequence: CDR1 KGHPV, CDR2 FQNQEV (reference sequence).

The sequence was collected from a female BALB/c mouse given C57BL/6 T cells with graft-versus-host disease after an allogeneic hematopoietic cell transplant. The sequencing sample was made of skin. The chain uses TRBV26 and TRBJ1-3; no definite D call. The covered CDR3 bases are TGTGCCAGCAGTCTGTCGGATTCTGGAAATACGCTCTAT. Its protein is CASSLSDSGNTLY. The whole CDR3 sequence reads CASSLSDSGNTLYF.